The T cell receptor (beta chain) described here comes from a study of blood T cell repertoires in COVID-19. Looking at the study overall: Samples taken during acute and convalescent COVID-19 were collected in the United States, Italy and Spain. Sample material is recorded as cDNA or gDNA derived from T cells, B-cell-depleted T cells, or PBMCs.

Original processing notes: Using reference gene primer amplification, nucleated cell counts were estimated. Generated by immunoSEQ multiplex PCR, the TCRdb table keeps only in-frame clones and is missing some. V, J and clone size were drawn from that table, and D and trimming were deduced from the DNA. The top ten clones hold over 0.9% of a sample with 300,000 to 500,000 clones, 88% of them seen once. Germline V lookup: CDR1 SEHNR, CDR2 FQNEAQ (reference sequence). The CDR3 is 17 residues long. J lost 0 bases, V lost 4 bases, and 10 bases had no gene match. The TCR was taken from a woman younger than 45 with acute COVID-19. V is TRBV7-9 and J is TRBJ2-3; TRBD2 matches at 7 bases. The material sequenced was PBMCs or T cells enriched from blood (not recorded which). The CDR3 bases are TGTGCCAGCAGCTGGGACGGGCTAGCGGCTAGCACAGATACGCAGTATTTT. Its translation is CASSWDGLAASTDTQYF.